The rows below give T cell receptor beta chains drawn from one sample of a study of T-cell reconstitution after alpha-beta-depleted transplantation in children. Each CDR3 protein is one row after TCRdb ran MiXCR on the PCR reads. This table has some 120,000 distinct CDR3 sequences, 9.7% appearing once. The sequencing here drew on PBMCs, mostly from graft donor cells, taken 180 days after TCRalphabeta/CD19-depleted stem cell transplant. These receptors were taken from a girl under two years old who had a stem cell transplant for combined immunodeficiency, so the T cells may come from the graft donor. The CDR3 runs from the conserved cysteine through the conserved F or W. Fields, in order: V gene, clone size, J gene, D gene, CDR3 protein, CDR3 DNA. The D gene is left open where the match is weak. Part of the rows lack a size; the others show once, few, many or a class for expanded clones.

V: TRBV20-1; size: -; J: TRBJ1-6; D: -; CDR3: CSAQRSYNSPLHF; DNA: TGCAGTGCTCAGAGGTCCTATAATTCACCCCTCCACTTT
V: TRBV12-3/TRBV12-4; size: -; J: TRBJ2-1; D: -; CDR3: CASSLRGPHEQFF; DNA: TGTGCCAGCAGTTTAAGGGGTCCCCACGAGCAGTTCTTC
V: TRBV5-1; size: -; J: TRBJ2-3; D: TRBD2; CDR3: CASSLRLAGGPISAQYF; DNA: TGCGCCAGCAGCTTGAGGCTAGCGGGAGGGCCGATTTCGGCGCAGTATTTT
V: TRBV27; size: few; J: TRBJ2-5; D: TRBD2; CDR3: CASSSHSGGRETQYF; DNA: TGTGCCAGCAGTTCACATAGCGGGGGCCGGGAGACCCAGTACTTC
V: TRBV6-1; size: many; J: TRBJ1-1; D: TRBD1; CDR3: CAGLGQGGRRTEAFF; DNA: TGTGCCGGACTCGGACAGGGGGGAAGAAGGACTGAAGCTTTCTTT
V: TRBV7-2; size: few; J: TRBJ2-3; D: -; CDR3: CASSLGASDTQYF; DNA: TGTGCCAGCAGCTTAGGAGCGTCAGATACGCAGTATTTT
V: TRBV27; size: many; J: TRBJ1-6; D: TRBD1; CDR3: CASTRQGRNSPLHF; DNA: TGTGCCAGCACCAGACAGGGGAGGAATTCACCCCTCCACTTT
V: TRBV7-2; size: few; J: TRBJ1-1; D: -; CDR3: CASSLNRPYEGTEAFF; DNA: TGTGCCAGCAGCCTTAACAGGCCTTACGAAGGCACTGAAGCTTTCTTT
V: TRBV7-2; size: -; J: TRBJ2-1; D: -; CDR3: CASSLTITSRSNEQFF; DNA: TGTGCCAGCAGCTTAACCATTACTAGCCGGTCAAATGAGCAGTTCTTC
V: TRBV7-6; size: few; J: TRBJ2-7; D: TRBD1; CDR3: CASSTRRGQGIHEQYF; DNA: TGTGCCAGCAGCACCCGCAGGGGACAGGGGATACACGAGCAGTACTTC
V: TRBV10-3; size: -; J: TRBJ1-4; D: -; CDR3: CAISPRVEEKLFF; DNA: TGTGCCATCAGTCCGAGGGTAGAGGAAAAACTGTTTTTT
V: TRBV20-1; size: -; J: TRBJ2-1; D: -; CDR3: CSARDGNQNEQFF; DNA: TGCAGTGCTAGAGATGGAAACCAGAATGAGCAGTTCTTC
V: TRBV12-3/TRBV12-4; size: few; J: TRBJ2-1; D: TRBD1; CDR3: CASSFDRAPYNEQFF; DNA: TGTGCCAGCAGTTTCGACAGGGCCCCCTACAATGAGCAGTTCTTC
V: TRBV4-3; size: many; J: TRBJ1-2; D: -; CDR3: CASSPQGRENYGYTF; DNA: TGCGCCAGCAGTCCTCAGGGTCGGGAGAACTATGGCTACACCTTC
V: TRBV5-1; size: medium-sized; J: TRBJ1-6; D: TRBD1; CDR3: CASSPFGTDNSPLHF; DNA: TGCGCCAGCAGCCCGTTTGGGACAGATAATTCACCCCTCCACTTT
V: TRBV29-1; size: -; J: TRBJ2-5; D: -; CDR3: CSVLLGDGKETQYF; DNA: TGCAGCGTTCTCCTAGGGGATGGAAAAGAGACCCAGTACTTC
V: TRBV7-2; size: many; J: TRBJ2-3; D: -; CDR3: CASHMGWSGADTQYF; DNA: TGTGCCAGCCATATGGGTTGGTCAGGGGCAGATACGCAGTATTTT
V: TRBV5-6; size: -; J: TRBJ1-5; D: TRBD1; CDR3: CASSLQGAGNQPQHF; DNA: TGTGCCAGCAGCCTACAGGGGGCGGGCAATCAGCCCCAGCATTTT
V: TRBV5-1; size: many; J: TRBJ2-1; D: TRBD2; CDR3: CASSLSSGAAYNEQFF; DNA: TGCGCCAGCAGCTTGTCTAGCGGGGCGGCATACAATGAGCAGTTCTTC
V: TRBV11-2; size: -; J: TRBJ2-2; D: -; CDR3: CASSLDTARGTGELFF; DNA: TGTGCCAGCAGCTTAGATACGGCCCGGGGCACCGGGGAGCTGTTTTTT
V: TRBV3-1; size: -; J: TRBJ2-2; D: TRBD2; CDR3: CASSQVTSGRSANTGELFF; DNA: TGTGCCAGCAGCCAAGTTACTAGCGGGAGGAGCGCGAACACCGGGGAGCTGTTTTTT
V: TRBV7-9; size: -; J: TRBJ1-2; D: -; CDR3: CASTPYPERGYTF; DNA: TGTGCCAGCACCCCCTATCCTGAACGGGGCTACACCTTC